Listed below are T cell receptor beta chains from one sample, sequenced in a study of control samples from healthy donors and cancer patients. Sequencing was performed with immunoSEQ multiplex PCR; in TCRdb, only in-frame clones are kept and a portion is missing. This sample yields about 160,000 clones, of which 90% to 95% are seen a single time; 12% to 15% belongs to the top ten. The material sequenced was PBMCs. The receptors were sampled from a man in his 60s with colorectal cancer. Each CDR3 is given with its conserved first and last residue. The D gene is left open where the match is weak. A clone size is listed for some rows: how often the clone was seen (once, few, many), or a class if it is expanded.

d_call | clone_size | j_call | v_call | cdr3_nt | cdr3_aa
. | . | TRBJ2-5 | TRBV5-1 | TGCGCCAGCAGCTTGGATGCTCAGGGGATAAAGACCCAGTACTTC | CASSLDAQGIKTQYF
TRBD2 | . | TRBJ2-3 | TRBV6-5 | TGTGCCAGCAGTTACAGGGGCGGGGGGTACACAGATACGCAGTATTTT | CASSYRGGGYTDTQYF
. | . | TRBJ1-2 | TRBV18 | TGTGCCAGCTCACCAAATTCGGCAGACAATAACTATGGCTACACCTTC | CASSPNSADNNYGYTF
. | . | TRBJ2-3 | TRBV10-2 | TGCGCCAGCAGTGAAGCCAGGGGCATCACAGATACGCAGTATTTT | CASSEARGITDTQYF
. | . | TRBJ1-1 | TRBV7-8 | TGTGCCAGCAGCTCAGTGAGTAGATTGAACACTGAAGCTTTCTTT | CASSSVSRLNTEAFF
. | . | TRBJ2-5 | TRBV5-1 | TGCGCCAGCAGCTTGACGACAGCCGAACAAGAGACCCAGTACTTC | CASSLTTAEQETQYF
. | . | TRBJ2-2 | TRBV6-4 | TGTGCCAGCAGTGAGGGGGATAAGGACACCGGGGAGCTGTTTTTT | CASSEGDKDTGELFF
. | . | TRBJ1-2 | TRBV6-5 | TGTGCCAGCAGAAACAGCGGCTATGGCTACACCTTC | CASRNSGYGYTF
. | once | TRBJ2-5 | TRBV6-5 | TGTGCCAGCAGGAGGTCAAGGGTGGAGACCCAGTACTTC | CASRRSRVETQYF
TRBD1 | . | TRBJ1-1 | TRBV5-4 | TGTGCCAGCAGCCCTAGGACAGGGAGTAACACTGAAGCTTTCTTT | CASSPRTGSNTEAFF
TRBD1 | . | TRBJ1-1 | TRBV25-1 | TGTGCCAGCAGTGCCCGGGACAGGAACACTGAAGCTTTCTTT | CASSARDRNTEAFF
. | . | TRBJ2-7 | TRBV9 | TGTGCCAGCAGCGTAGATCCGGCAGGGAGCACCTACGAGCAGTACTTC | CASSVDPAGSTYEQYF
TRBD2 | . | TRBJ2-3 | TRBV4-1 | TGCGCCAGCAGCCAAGAAAAGAGGCTAGCGGGGCCTCGGGATACGCAGTATTTT | CASSQEKRLAGPRDTQYF
. | . | TRBJ1-1 | TRBV30 | TGTGCCTGGAGTGTACCGGGGGGGCTGACTGAAGCTTTCTTT | CAWSVPGGLTEAFF
. | . | TRBJ1-2 | TRBV27 | TGTGCCAGCAGTTTTGCCCCAGCAGGGAGGGATGGCTACACCTTC | CASSFAPAGRDGYTF
. | . | TRBJ2-2 | TRBV19 | TGTGCCAGTAGTTTCAAGAGGGGACGGAACACCGGGGAGCTGTTTTTT | CASSFKRGRNTGELFF
. | . | TRBJ1-2 | TRBV9 | TGTGCCAGCAGCGTAGACCCGAAGAACTATGGCTACACCTTC | CASSVDPKNYGYTF
. | . | TRBJ1-5 | TRBV7-2 | TGTGCCAGCAGCTTAGCGACAGAATCAGGTCAGCCCCAGCATTTT | CASSLATESGQPQHF
TRBD2 | . | TRBJ2-7 | TRBV11-2 | TGTGCCAGCAGAAGACTAGCGGGGGACACCTACGAGCAGTACTTC | CASRRLAGDTYEQYF
. | few | TRBJ1-5 | TRBV5-4 | TGTGCCAGCAGCTTTGGGGGGGACCAGCCCCAGCATTTT | CASSFGGDQPQHF
TRBD1 | . | TRBJ1-2 | TRBV18 | TGTGCCAGCTCACCACCAGCCGGACAGGGGAGTGGCTACACCTTC | CASSPPAGQGSGYTF
TRBD1 | once | TRBJ1-2 | TRBV19 | TGTGCCAGTAGTACAGAAGACAGGGCCAACTATGGCTACACCTTC | CASSTEDRANYGYTF
TRBD1 | . | TRBJ2-6 | TRBV11-2 | TGTGCCAGCAGCTTAGGACAGGGCCCACTCTCTGGGGCCAACGTCCTGACTTTC | CASSLGQGPLSGANVLTF
. | . | TRBJ2-2 | TRBV7-2 | TGTGCCAGCAGCCCAGGGCAGGACACCGGGGAGCTGTTTTTT | CASSPGQDTGELFF
TRBD1 | . | TRBJ2-4 | TRBV19 | TGTGCCAGCGGGGACAGGCTCGACATTCAGTACTTC | CASGDRLDIQYF
TRBD1 | . | TRBJ1-5 | TRBV6-1 | TGTGCCAGCAGTGAAAGGACAGGGAATCAGCCCCAGCATTTT | CASSERTGNQPQHF
. | . | TRBJ1-2 | TRBV28 | TGTGCCAGCAGTCTCGACCCGAGGAGACGTGGCTACACCTTC | CASSLDPRRRGYTF
. | . | TRBJ2-3 | TRBV7-9 | TGTGCCAGCAGCTTAAACTTAGGGCAGGGAAAAGATACGCAGTATTTT | CASSLNLGQGKDTQYF
. | . | TRBJ2-1 | TRBV7-2 | TGTGCCAGCAGCCATACCGGGACGGTGCCCTACAATGAGCAGTTCTTC | CASSHTGTVPYNEQFF
. | . | TRBJ2-1 | TRBV27 | TGTGCCAGCACCTCGTGGGGTAGGAATGAGCAGTTCTTC | CASTSWGRNEQFF
. | . | TRBJ1-2 | TRBV6-5 | TGTGCCAGCAGTTACTCCGAGGGCAGGGTTGGCTACACCTTC | CASSYSEGRVGYTF
. | . | TRBJ2-1 | TRBV7-2 | TGTGCCAGCAGCTTGGGTTCGCCTGAGCAGTTCTTC | CASSLGSPEQFF
. | . | TRBJ2-7 | TRBV5-8 | TGTGCCAGCAGCTTGGCCTTATTTAGGGGTTCCTACGAGCAGTACTTC | CASSLALFRGSYEQYF
. | . | TRBJ2-3 | TRBV6-2/TRBV6-3 | TGTGCCAGCAGCCAGGGGCAGGGGTATACAGATACGCAGTATTTT | CASSQGQGYTDTQYF
. | . | TRBJ1-1 | TRBV5-1 | TGCGCCAGCAGCGGAACAGGGTACATTAACACTGAAGCTTTCTTT | CASSGTGYINTEAFF
. | . | TRBJ1-5 | TRBV6-1 | TGTGCCAGCAGTGAAGCGTGGGGGGACCAGCCCCAGCATTTT | CASSEAWGDQPQHF
. | . | TRBJ2-7 | TRBV29-1 | TGCAGCGTCCGGGACGGATACTACGAGCAGTACTTC | CSVRDGYYEQYF
TRBD1 | . | TRBJ1-2 | TRBV15 | TGTGCCACCAGCAGAGGGAACAGGGGTAACTATGGCTACACCTTC | CATSRGNRGNYGYTF
TRBD1 | . | TRBJ2-5 | TRBV7-9 | TGTGCCAGCAGCTTAGAGAGACAGGGCCCAGGGACCCAGTACTTC | CASSLERQGPGTQYF
. | . | TRBJ1-6 | TRBV30 | TGTGCCTGGAGTGTACTTTCTTCACCCCTCCACTTT | CAWSVLSSPLHF
. | . | TRBJ1-2 | TRBV15 | TGTGCCACCAGCAGAGTTGGGCAGGGGATGGGTGGCTACACCTTC | CATSRVGQGMGGYTF
. | . | TRBJ1-3 | TRBV4-2 | TGTGCCAGCAGCCAAGGGAAGGGGTCTGGAAACACCATATATTTT | CASSQGKGSGNTIYF
. | once | TRBJ1-2 | TRBV7-2 | TGTGCCAGCAGCTTAGTACAGGGCCCCTCCTATGGCTACACCTTC | CASSLVQGPSYGYTF
TRBD2 | . | TRBJ2-2 | TRBV6-6 | TGTGCCAGCAGGCCGGGACTAGCGGGGACCGGGGAGCTGTTTTTT | CASRPGLAGTGELFF
. | once | TRBJ2-3 | TRBV5-1 | TGCGCCAGCAGCAAGGGGGGGTTCACAGATACGCAGTATTTT | CASSKGGFTDTQYF
. | . | TRBJ1-3 | TRBV18 | TGTGCCAGCTCACTACAACCGGGGGACTCTGGAAACACCATATATTTT | CASSLQPGDSGNTIYF
TRBD2 | . | TRBJ2-1 | TRBV19 | TGTGCCAGTAGTTCAAGCGGGGCTGAGCAGTTCTTC | CASSSSGAEQFF
TRBD1 | . | TRBJ2-3 | TRBV2 | TGTGCCAGCAGGCTCGGACAGGGCCGGGATACGCAGTATTTT | CASRLGQGRDTQYF
. | . | TRBJ2-3 | TRBV30 | TGTGCCTGGAGTCTCCCCACAGATACGCAGTATTTT | CAWSLPTDTQYF
. | . | TRBJ2-5 | TRBV7-9 | TGTGCCAGCAGTCAGATGGGGCCAGAGACCCAGTACTTC | CASSQMGPETQYF
. | . | TRBJ2-3 | TRBV3-1/TRBV3-2 | TGTGCCAGCAGCCCCGGGACCCAGAGCCATACGCAGTATTTT | CASSPGTQSHTQYF
TRBD1 | . | TRBJ1-3 | TRBV6-2/TRBV6-3 | TGTGCCAGCAGTTACTCCGGGACAGGACCTACTGGAAACACCATATATTTT | CASSYSGTGPTGNTIYF
. | . | TRBJ1-2 | TRBV6-5 | TGTGCCAGCAGCCCCCACGGGAACTATGGCTACACCTTC | CASSPHGNYGYTF
TRBD2 | . | TRBJ2-3 | TRBV6-4 | TGTGCCAGCAGCCCGGGACTAGCGGGGCCCCGCACAGATACGCAGTATTTT | CASSPGLAGPRTDTQYF
TRBD2 | . | TRBJ2-1 | TRBV19 | TGTGCCACCCGCCGGGGGGTTCCCTACAATGAGCAGTTCTTC | CATRRGVPYNEQFF
TRBD2 | once | TRBJ2-3 | TRBV18 | TGTGCCAGCTCACTTCTAGCGGGTTCCCCGGGGGATACGCAGTATTTT | CASSLLAGSPGDTQYF
TRBD1 | few | TRBJ1-5 | TRBV10-3 | TGTGCCATCAGTGTGAGACAGGGGATGGATCAGCCCCAGCATTTT | CAISVRQGMDQPQHF